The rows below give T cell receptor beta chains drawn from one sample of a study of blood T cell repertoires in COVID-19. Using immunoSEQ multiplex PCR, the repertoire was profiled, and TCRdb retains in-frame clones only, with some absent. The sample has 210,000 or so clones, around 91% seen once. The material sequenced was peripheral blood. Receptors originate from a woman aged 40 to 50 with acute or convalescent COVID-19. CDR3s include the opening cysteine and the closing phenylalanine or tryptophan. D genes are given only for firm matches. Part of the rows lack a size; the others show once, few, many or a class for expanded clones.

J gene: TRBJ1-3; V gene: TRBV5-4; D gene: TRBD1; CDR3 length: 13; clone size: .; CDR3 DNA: TGTGCCAGCAGCCTAAACAGGGGAGACACCATATATTTT; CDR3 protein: CASSLNRGDTIYF
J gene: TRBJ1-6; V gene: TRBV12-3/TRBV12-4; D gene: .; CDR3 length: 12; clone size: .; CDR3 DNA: TGTGCCAGCAGCCACGGAGGATCACCCCTCCACTTT; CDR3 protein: CASSHGGSPLHF
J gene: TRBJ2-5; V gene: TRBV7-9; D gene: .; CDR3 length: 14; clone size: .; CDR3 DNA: TGTGCCAGCAGCTCGTATAGGGGGAAAGAGACCCAGTACTTC; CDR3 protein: CASSSYRGKETQYF
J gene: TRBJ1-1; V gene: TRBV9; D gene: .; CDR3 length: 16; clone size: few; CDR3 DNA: TGTGCCAGCAGCGTTCGATATCAGAGGGTGGTCACTGAAGCTTTCTTT; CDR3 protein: CASSVRYQRVVTEAFF
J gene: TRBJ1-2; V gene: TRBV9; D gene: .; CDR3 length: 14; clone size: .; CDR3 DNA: TGTGCCAGCAGCGTAGTGGCAGGGTCCTATGGCTACACCTTC; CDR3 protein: CASSVVAGSYGYTF
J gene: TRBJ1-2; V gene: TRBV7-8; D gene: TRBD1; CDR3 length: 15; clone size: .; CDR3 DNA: TGTGCCAGCAGCTTTTGGACAGGGGTTAACTATGGCTACACCTTC; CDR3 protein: CASSFWTGVNYGYTF
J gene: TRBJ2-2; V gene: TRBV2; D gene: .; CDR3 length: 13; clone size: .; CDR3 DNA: TGTGCCAGCAGTGAGACGAGCGCCGGGGAGCTGTTTTTT; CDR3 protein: CASSETSAGELFF
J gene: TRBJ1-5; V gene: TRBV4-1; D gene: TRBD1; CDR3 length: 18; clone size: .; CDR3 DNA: TGCGCCAGCAGCCAGGACAGTCTAGGCCAGGGGGCTTATCAGCCCCAGCATTTT; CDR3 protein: CASSQDSLGQGAYQPQHF
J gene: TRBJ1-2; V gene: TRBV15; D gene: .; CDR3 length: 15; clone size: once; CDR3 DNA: TGTGCCACCAGCAGAGATCGTCGGCAGACGGGAGGCTACACCTTC; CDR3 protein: CATSRDRRQTGGYTF
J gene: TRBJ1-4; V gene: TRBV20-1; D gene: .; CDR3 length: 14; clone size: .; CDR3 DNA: TGCAGTGCTAGTGTCGCGGAGGCTCGAGAAAAACTGTTTTTT; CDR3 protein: CSASVAEAREKLFF
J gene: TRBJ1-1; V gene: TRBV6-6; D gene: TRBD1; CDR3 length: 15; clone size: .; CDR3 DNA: TGTGCCAGCAGCCGGGACAGGCCTTCTGGGACTGAAGCTTTCTTT; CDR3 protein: CASSRDRPSGTEAFF
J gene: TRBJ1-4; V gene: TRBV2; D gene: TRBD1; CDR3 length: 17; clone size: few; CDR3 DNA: TGTGCCAGCAGTGAAGTTGGACAGGGGTCCCCCCGGGGGAAACTGTTTTTT; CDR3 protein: CASSEVGQGSPRGKLFF
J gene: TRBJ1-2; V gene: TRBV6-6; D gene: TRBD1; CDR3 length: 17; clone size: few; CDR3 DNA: TGTGCCAGCAGCCGACAGGGGAAGTCGGAGCTACGTTATGGCTACACCTTC; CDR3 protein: CASSRQGKSELRYGYTF
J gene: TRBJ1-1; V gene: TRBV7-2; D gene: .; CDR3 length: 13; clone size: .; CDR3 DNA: TGTGCCAGCAGTTACGATCGGGGGACTGAAGCTTTCTTT; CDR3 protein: CASSYDRGTEAFF
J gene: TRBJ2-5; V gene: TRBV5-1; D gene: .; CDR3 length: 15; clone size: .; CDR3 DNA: TGCGCCAGCAGCGCCTCCTCAGGGTTCGGAGAGACCCAGTACTTC; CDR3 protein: CASSASSGFGETQYF
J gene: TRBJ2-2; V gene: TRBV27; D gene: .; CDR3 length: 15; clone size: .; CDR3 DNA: TGTGCCAGCAGTTTTCTAGCAGCGAACACCGGGGAGCTGTTTTTT; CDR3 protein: CASSFLAANTGELFF
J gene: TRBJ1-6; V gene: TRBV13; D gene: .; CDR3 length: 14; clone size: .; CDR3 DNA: TGTGCCAGCAGCTTAGCCGGGGGGTATTCACCCCTCCACTTT; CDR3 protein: CASSLAGGYSPLHF
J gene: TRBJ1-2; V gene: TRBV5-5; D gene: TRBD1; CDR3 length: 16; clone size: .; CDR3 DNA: TGTGCCAGCAGCTCCCGACCGACAGGGGAGATCTATGGCTACACCTTC; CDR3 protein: CASSSRPTGEIYGYTF
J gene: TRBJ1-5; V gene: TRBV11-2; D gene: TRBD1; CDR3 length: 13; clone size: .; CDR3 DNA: TGTGCCAGCAGCTTGACAGGGCATCAGCCCCAGCATTTT; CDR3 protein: CASSLTGHQPQHF
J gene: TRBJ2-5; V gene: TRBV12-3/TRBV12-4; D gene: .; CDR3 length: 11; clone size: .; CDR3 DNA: TGTGCCAGCAGTCGTCAAGAGACCCAGTACTTC; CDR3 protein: CASSRQETQYF
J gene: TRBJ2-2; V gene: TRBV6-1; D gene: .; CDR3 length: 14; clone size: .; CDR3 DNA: TGTGCCAGCAGTGAATATAGCGGTGCCGGGGAGCTGTTTTTT; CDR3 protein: CASSEYSGAGELFF
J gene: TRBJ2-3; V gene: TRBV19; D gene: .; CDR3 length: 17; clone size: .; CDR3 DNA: TGTGCCAGTACCCGCTGGGGGAAGTCCCCCAGGGGAGATACGCAGTATTTT; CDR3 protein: CASTRWGKSPRGDTQYF
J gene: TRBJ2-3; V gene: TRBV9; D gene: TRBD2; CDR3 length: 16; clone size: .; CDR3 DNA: TGTGCCAGCAGCGCCTTAGCGGGGGGTAACACAGATACGCAGTATTTT; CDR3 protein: CASSALAGGNTDTQYF
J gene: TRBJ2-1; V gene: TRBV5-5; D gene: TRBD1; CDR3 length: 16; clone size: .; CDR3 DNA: TGTGCCAGCAGCCCGATCGGACAGGGCCACCCCAATGAGCAGTTCTTC; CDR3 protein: CASSPIGQGHPNEQFF
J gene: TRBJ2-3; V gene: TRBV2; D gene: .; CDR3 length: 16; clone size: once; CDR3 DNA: TGTGCCAGCAGTGATTGGGGACTCGCCGCCAGAGATACGCAGTATTTT; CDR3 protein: CASSDWGLAARDTQYF
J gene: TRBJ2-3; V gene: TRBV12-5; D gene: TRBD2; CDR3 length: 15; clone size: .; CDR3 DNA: TGTGCTAGTGGTTCGACCGGGAGGCTGGTTGGTACGCAGTATTTT; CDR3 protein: CASGSTGRLVGTQYF
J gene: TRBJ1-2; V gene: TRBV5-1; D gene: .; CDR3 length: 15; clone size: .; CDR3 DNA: TGCGCCAGCAGCTTGGGAGACAGCCTATACTATGGCTACACCTTC; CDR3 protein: CASSLGDSLYYGYTF
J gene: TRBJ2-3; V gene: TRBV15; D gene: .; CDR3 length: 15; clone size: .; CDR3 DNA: TGTGCCACCAGCAGAGTGCGGGCTGGCACAGATACGCAGTATTTT; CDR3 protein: CATSRVRAGTDTQYF
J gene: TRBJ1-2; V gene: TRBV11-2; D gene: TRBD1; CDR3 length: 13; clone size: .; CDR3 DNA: TGTGCCAGCAGCCGGACAGGGGCAGATGGCTACACCTTC; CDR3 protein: CASSRTGADGYTF
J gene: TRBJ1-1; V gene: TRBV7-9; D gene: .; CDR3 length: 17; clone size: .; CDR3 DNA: TGTGCCAGCAGCTTAAGTGGGGGGGCCCCCTCGATCCGTGAAGCTTTCTTT; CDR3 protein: CASSLSGGAPSIREAFF
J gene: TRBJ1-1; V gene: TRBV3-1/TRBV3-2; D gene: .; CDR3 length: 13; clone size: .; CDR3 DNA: TGTGCCAGCAGCCCGAGGGAGGACACTGAAGCTTTCTTT; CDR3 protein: CASSPREDTEAFF
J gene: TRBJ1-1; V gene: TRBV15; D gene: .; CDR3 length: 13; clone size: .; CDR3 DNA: TGTGCCACCAGCATAGCAAGGAACACTGAAGCTTTCTTT; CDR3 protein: CATSIARNTEAFF
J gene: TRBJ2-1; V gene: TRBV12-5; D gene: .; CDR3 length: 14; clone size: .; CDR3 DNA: TGTGCTAGTGCGGGGACACCGAGCTACAATGAGCAGTTCTTC; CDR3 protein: CASAGTPSYNEQFF
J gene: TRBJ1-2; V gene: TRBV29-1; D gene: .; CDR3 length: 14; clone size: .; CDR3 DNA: TGCAGCGTTGTGCGCGGGGGAATTAGCTATGGCTACACCTTC; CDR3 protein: CSVVRGGISYGYTF